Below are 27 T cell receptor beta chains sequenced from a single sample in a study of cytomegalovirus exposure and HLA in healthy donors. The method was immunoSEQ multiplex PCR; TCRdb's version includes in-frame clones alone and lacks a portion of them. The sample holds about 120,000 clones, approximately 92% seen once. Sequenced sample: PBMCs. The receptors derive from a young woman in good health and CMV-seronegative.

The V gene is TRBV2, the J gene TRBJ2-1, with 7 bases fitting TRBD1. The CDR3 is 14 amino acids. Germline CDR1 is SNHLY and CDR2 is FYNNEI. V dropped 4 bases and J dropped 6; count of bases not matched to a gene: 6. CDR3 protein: CASSGTGTINEQFF. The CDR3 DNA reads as TGTGCCAGCAGTGGGACAGGAACGATCAATGAGCAGTTCTTC.

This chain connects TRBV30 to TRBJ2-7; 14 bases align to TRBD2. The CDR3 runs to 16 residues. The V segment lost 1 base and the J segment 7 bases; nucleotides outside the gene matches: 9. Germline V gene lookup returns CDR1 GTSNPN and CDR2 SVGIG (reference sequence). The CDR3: CAWSAAGTSGSGEQYF. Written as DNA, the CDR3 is TGTGCCTGGAGTGCCGCCGGGACTAGCGGGAGTGGAGAGCAGTACTTC.

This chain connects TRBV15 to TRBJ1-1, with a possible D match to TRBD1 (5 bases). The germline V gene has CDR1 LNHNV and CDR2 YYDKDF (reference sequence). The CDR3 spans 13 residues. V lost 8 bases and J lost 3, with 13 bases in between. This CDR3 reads CATLGGADTEAFF. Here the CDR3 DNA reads TGTGCCACCCTCGGCGGGGCAGACACTGAAGCTTTCTTT. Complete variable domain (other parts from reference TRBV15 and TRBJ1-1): DAMVIQNPRYQVTQFGKPVTLSCSQTLNHNVMYWYQQKSSQAPKLLFHYYDKDFNNEADTPDNFQSRRPNTSFCFLDIRSPGLGDTAMYLCATLGGADTEAFFGQGTRLTVV.

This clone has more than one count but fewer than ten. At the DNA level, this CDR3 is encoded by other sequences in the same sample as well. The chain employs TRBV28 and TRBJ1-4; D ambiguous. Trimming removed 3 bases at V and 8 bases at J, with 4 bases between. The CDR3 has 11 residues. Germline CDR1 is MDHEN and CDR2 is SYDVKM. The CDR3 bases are TGTGCCAGCAGTTTTCTGGAAAAACTGTTTTTT. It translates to CASSFLEKLFF.

The CDR3 reads CASQPGTGNLQPQHF. CDR3 in DNA: TGTGCCAGTCAGCCCGGGACAGGAAATCTTCAGCCCCAGCATTTT. The chain uses TRBV19 and TRBJ1-5; 8 bases align to TRBD1. The germline gives CDR1 LNHDA, CDR2 SQIVND (reference sequence). The CDR3 sequence is 15 residues long. V lost 8 bases and J lost 6; bases outside the gene matches: 12.

The CDR3 spells CASSSHRGRQGGKLFF. CDR3 DNA: TGTGCCAGCAGCTCGCACAGGGGGCGGCAGGGCGGAAAACTGTTTTTT. The rearrangement links TRBV11-2 to TRBJ1-4; the match to TRBD1 covers 9 bases. Per the germline V gene, CDR1 is SGHAT and CDR2 is FQNNGV. The length of the CDR3 is 16 residues. With V trimmed by 4 bases and J by 10 bases, 13 bases remained unmatched. Combining the CDR3 with reference TRBV11-2 and TRBJ1-4 gives the whole variable domain EAGVAQSPRYKIIEKRQSVAFWCNPISGHATLYWYQQILGQGPKLLIQFQNNGVVDDSQLPKDRFSAERLKGVDSTLKIQPAKLEDSAVYLCASSSHRGRQGGKLFFGSGTQLSVL.

CDR3 DNA: TGTGCCAGCATGTCCGGGCAGCCCCAGCATTTT. It yields the protein CASMSGQPQHF. The chain has TRBV28 and TRBJ1-5; D uncertain. V was clipped by 7 bases and J by 7 bases, with 8 bases between them. The CDR3 has 11 residues. The germline gives CDR1 MDHEN, CDR2 SYDVKM. The entire variable domain, with the rest obtained from reference TRBV28 and TRBJ1-5, is as follows: DVKVTQSSRYLVKRTGEKVFLECVQDMDHENMFWYRQDPGLGLRLIYFSYDVKMKEKGDIPEGYSVSREKKERFSLILESASTNQTSMYLCASMSGQPQHFGDGTRLSIL.

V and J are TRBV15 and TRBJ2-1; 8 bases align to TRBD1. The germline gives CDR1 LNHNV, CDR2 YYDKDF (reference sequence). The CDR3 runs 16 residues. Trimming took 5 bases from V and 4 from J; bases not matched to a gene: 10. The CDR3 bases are TGTGCCACCAGCCTCCAGGCAGGGGGCTGGTACAATGAGCAGTTCTTC. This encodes CATSLQAGGWYNEQFF.

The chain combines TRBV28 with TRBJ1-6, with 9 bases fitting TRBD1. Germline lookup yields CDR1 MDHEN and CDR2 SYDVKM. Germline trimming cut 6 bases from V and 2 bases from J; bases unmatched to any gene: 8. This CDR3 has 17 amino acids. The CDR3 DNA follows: TGTGCCAGCAGGGGCTTGGACAGGGGAACCTATAATTCACCCCTCCACTTT. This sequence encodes CASRGLDRGTYNSPLHF.

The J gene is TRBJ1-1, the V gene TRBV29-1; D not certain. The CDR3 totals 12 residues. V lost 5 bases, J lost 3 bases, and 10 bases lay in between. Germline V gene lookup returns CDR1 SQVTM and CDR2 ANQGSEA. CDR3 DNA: TGCAGCGTTTTCGTGGAGTACACTGAAGCTTTCTTT. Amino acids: CSVFVEYTEAFF.

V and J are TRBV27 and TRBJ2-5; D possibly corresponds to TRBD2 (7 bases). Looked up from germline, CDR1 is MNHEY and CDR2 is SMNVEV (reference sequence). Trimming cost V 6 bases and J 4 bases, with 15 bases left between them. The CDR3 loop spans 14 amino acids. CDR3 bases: TGTGCCAGCAGCCCCTCGGGGGGCGGAGAGACCCAGTACTTC. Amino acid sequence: CASSPSGGGETQYF.

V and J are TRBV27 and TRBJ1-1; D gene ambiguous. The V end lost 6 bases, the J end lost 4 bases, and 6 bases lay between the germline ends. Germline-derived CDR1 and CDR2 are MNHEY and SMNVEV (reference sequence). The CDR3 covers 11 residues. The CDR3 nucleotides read TGTGCCAGCAGACGGAGCACTGAAGCTTTCTTT. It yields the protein CASRRSTEAFF.

The CDR3 region is CASRTSGSYEQYF. The DNA for the CDR3 is TGTGCCAGCAGAACCAGCGGGTCGTACGAGCAGTACTTC. The chain employs TRBV27 and TRBJ2-7; perhaps TRBD2 as D (6 bases). Trimming took 6 bases from V and 4 from J, leaving 13 bases between them. This CDR3 is built from 13 residues. Germline assignment: CDR1 MNHEY and CDR2 SMNVEV (reference sequence).

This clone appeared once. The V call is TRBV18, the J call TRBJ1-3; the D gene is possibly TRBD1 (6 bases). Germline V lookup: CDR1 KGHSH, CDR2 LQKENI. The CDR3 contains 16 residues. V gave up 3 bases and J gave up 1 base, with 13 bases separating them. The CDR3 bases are TGTGCCAGCTCACCGTCCCGGGACAAGTCTGGAAACACCATATATTTT. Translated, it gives CASSPSRDKSGNTIYF. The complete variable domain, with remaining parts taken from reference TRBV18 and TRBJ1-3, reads NAGVMQNPRHLVRRRGQEARLRCSPMKGHSHVYWYRQLPEEGLKFMVYLQKENIIDESGMPKERFSAEFPKEGPSILRIQQVVRGDSAAYFCASSPSRDKSGNTIYFGEGSWLTVV.

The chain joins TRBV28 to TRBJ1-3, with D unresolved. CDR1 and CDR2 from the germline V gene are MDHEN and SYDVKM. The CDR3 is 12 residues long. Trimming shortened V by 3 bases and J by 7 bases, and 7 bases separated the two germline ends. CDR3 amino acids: CASSFERNTIYF. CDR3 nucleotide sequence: TGTGCCAGCAGTTTTGAGCGGAACACCATATATTTT.

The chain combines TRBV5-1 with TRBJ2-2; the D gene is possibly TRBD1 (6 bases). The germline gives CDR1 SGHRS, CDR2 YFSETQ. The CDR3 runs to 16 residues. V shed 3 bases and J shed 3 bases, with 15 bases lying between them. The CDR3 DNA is TGCGCCAGCAGCTCCCCTCGGGACACATACACCGGGGAGCTGTTTTTT. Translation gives CASSSPRDTYTGELFF.

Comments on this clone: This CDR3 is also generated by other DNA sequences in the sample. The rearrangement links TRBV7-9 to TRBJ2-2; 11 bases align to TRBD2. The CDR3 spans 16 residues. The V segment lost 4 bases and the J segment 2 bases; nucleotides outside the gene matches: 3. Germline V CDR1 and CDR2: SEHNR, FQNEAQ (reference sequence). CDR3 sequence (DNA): TGTGCCAGCAGCTCCCTAGCGGGGGGAAACACCGGGGAGCTGTTTTTT. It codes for CASSSLAGGNTGELFF.

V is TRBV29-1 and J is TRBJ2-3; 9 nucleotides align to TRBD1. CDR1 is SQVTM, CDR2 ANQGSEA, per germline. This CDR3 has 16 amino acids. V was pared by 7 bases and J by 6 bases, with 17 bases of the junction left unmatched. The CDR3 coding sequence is TGCAGCGCCGGGACAGGGAAGGAGCAGGGTACTGATACGCAGTATTTT. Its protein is CSAGTGKEQGTDTQYF.

In nucleotides, the CDR3 is TGTGCCAGCAGTCTGGGGCCCTTGAGCACAGCTAACTATGGCTACACCTTC. Residues: CASSLGPLSTANYGYTF. This chain uses TRBV27 with TRBJ1-2; weak D call: TRBD1 (5 bases). Germline CDR1 and CDR2: MNHEY and SMNVEV (reference sequence). With 5 bases removed from V and 0 bases from J, the gap between germline ends came to 19 bases. The CDR3 spans 17 residues.

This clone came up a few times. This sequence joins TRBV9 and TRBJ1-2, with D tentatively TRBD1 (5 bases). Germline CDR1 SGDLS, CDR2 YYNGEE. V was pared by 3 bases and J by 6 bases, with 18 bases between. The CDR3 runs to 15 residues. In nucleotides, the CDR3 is TGTGCCAGCAGCGCCCGGGGGGAGGGACGTGATGGCTACACCTTC. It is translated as CASSARGEGRDGYTF.

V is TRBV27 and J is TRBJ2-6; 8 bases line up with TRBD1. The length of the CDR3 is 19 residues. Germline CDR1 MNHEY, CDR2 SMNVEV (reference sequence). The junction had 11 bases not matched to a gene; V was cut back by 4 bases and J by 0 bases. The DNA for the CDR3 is TGTGCCAGCAGTTCCTTTCCGACAGGGGTTCGCTCTGGGGCCAACGTCCTGACTTTC. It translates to CASSSFPTGVRSGANVLTF.

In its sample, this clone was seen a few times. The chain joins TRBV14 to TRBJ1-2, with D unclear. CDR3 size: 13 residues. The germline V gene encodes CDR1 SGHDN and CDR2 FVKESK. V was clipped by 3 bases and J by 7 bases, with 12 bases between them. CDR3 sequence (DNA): TGTGCCAGCAGCCAGGGCGGGTTGTCTGGCTACACCTTC. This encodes CASSQGGLSGYTF.

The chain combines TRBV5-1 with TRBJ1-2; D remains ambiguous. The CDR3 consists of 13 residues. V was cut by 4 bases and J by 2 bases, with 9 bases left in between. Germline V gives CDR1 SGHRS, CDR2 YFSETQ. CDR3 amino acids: CASSMSTNYGYTF. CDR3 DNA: TGCGCCAGCAGCATGAGCACGAACTATGGCTACACCTTC.

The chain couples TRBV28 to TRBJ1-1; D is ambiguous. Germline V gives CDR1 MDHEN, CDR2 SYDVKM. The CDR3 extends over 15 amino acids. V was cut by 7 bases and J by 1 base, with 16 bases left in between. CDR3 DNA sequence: TGTGCCAGCAACCAAATCTCACCTAGGAACACTGAAGCTTTCTTT. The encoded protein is CASNQISPRNTEAFF.

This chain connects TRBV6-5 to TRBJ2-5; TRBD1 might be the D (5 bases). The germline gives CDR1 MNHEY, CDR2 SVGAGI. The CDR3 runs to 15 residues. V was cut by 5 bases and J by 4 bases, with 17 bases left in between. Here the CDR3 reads CASSPQGSDGETQYF. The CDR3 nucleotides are TGTGCCAGCAGTCCCCAGGGATCTGATGGAGAGACCCAGTACTTC.

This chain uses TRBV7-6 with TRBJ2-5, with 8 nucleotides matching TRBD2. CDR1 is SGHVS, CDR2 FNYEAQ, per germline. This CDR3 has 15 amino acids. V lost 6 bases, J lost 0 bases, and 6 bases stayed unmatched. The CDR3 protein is CASRQIAGNQETQYF. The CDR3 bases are TGTGCCAGCAGGCAGATAGCGGGGAACCAAGAGACCCAGTACTTC.

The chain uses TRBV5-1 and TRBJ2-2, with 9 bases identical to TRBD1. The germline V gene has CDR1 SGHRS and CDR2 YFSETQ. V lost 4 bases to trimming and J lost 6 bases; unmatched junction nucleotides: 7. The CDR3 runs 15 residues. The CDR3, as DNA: TGCGCCAGCAGCCGGGGAACAGGGGGCGCCGGGGAGCTGTTTTTT. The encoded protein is CASSRGTGGAGELFF.